Here is one T cell receptor beta chain with its context. There is no known antigen for this receptor. One base away there is no much larger clone; base qualities are not given. The sample belongs to a study of lymphopenia after photon versus proton radiotherapy (dated by TCRdb to between 2018 and 2020). With regard to the full study: Photon and proton radiation therapy were compared by the study for their immunological effects in patients with gastrointestinal tumors who developed high-grade lymphopenia. A cohort of under 25 patients with gastrointestinal tumors who received either photon or proton therapy and subsequently developed lymphopenia was included. The goal of the study was to describe how the two radiation modalities differ in their effects on the immune system.

Libraries were made using the immunoSEQ multiplex PCR assay. T cell repertoires were profiled by deep sequencing of rearranged TCR beta loci, alongside multiparametric flow cytometry. As stored in TCRdb, this immuneACCESS dataset retains in-frame rearrangements with V and J assigned. A fraction of the clones does not appear; measured against another copy, unresolved V genes explain less than half of the discrepancy, and the remainder lacks a known reason. This sample gives over 20,000 clones in total; roughly four fifths of them show up just once. The ten largest clones take up under 4.5% of the sample. CDR1 LNHDA and CDR2 SQIVND were looked up in the germline V gene (reference sequence). Compared with germline, V lacks 6 bases and J lacks 4 bases; bases without a gene match: 13. The CDR3 has 17 amino acids, counting the end cysteine and phenylalanine. Just the 51-base CDR3 DNA is kept, in frame starting at base 1.

The full study reports these points: After the lymphocyte count nadir, oligoclonal expansion, especially of CD8+ Temra cells, was observed in photon-treated repertoires, and the drop in diversity was driven by this expansion. The survival association was assessed only in patients who died, and better survival with proton therapy was presented by the authors as a possibility rather than a demonstrated result. During treatment, patients who received photon therapy lost naive T cells and TCR diversity and gained effector/memory populations, whereas patients who received proton therapy remained relatively stable. Among patients across the cohort who died, overall survival time showed an inverse correlation with a larger post-nadir drop in TCR diversity.

The origin of this receptor is a woman aged 50 to 60 with pancreatic cancer. This sequence uses TRBV19 and TRBJ2-1; 9 bases in the middle match TRBD2. Source: peripheral blood, taken from a patient treated with photon-based radiotherapy. The bases are TGTGCCAGTAGCCTTCGGCGGCGGGAGGGAGGGTACAATGAGCAGTTCTTC. Its protein is CASSLRRREGGYNEQFF.